The present T cell receptor beta chain was sequenced within a study of blood T cell repertoires in COVID-19. The data were produced by immunoSEQ multiplex PCR, yet TCRdb's version contains in-frame clones alone and is incomplete. The sample yields just over 80,000 clones, around 89% seen once. Individuals aged roughly 18 to 95 years were recruited from approximately 22 US areas. V dropped 1 base and J dropped 0; count of bases not matched to a gene: 5. The germline V gene encodes CDR1 LNHDA and CDR2 SQIVND (reference sequence). The CDR3 runs 16 residues. The clonotype originates from a woman aged 50 to 60 with acute COVID-19. This sequence joins TRBV19 and TRBJ1-2, with 7 bases identical to TRBD1. What was sequenced was PBMCs or T cells enriched from blood (not recorded which). CDR3 sequence (DNA): TGTGCCAGTAGTATAGGCGGGACAGCTTCTAACTATGGCTACACCTTC. Its protein is CASSIGGTASNYGYTF.